The source of this TCR beta chain is a study of shared clonotypes between healthy human individuals. The study, taken as a whole, reports: A reduction in generation probabilities was seen for non-shared clonotypes relative to those shared by all four donors.

Notes on this clone: Its antigen is not known.

After removal of 5 bases from V and 8 bases from J, the junction contained 4 bases not matched to a gene. This CDR3 is 12 amino acids long. CDR1 is MDHEN, CDR2 SYDVKM, per germline. Data came from immunoSEQ multiplex PCR; TCRdb stores just in-frame clones and leaves some out. The table has 1 million to 1.2 million clones, about 80% seen once; the top ten hold over 0.8%. The source is a man younger than 30 in good health. Some clones in this sample may be carry-over from other donors' samples. The chain couples TRBV28 to TRBJ1-2, with 8 bases matching TRBD1. Sequencing was carried out using memory CD4+ T cells from PBMCs. Subset in this sample: CD45RA-negative fraction. The CDR3 region is CASSGTGDGYTF. DNA of the CDR3: TGTGCCAGCAGTGGGACAGGCGACGGCTACACCTTC.